The 21 T cell receptor beta chains presented below share a single source sample, sequenced in a study of CD8 T cells in Susac syndrome. Random hexamers were used to reverse transcribe an amount of roughly 0.45 to 1 ug RNA. MiXCR was run by TCRdb on the immunoSEQ multiplex PCR reads, yielding one entry per CDR3 protein. The data show around 69,000 distinct CDR3 sequences, about 93% seen once. Sequenced material: CD8+ T cells from PBMCs. The receptors here all came from a human donor with Susac syndrome.

This clonotype was seen once. The chain links TRBV5-4 to TRBJ2-1; 9 bases line up with TRBD2. CDR3 length equals 15 residues. V gave up 4 bases and J gave up 4 bases; unmatched junction bases: 6. Germline lookup yields CDR1 SGHNT and CDR2 YYREEE (reference sequence). The CDR3 reads CASSPISGRYNEQFF. As DNA, the CDR3 is TGTGCCAGCAGCCCAATTAGCGGGAGATACAATGAGCAGTTCTTC. Together with reference TRBV5-4 and TRBJ2-1, the CDR3 gives the full variable domain: ETGVTQSPTHLIKTRGQQVTLRCSSQSGHNTVSWYQQALGQGPQFIFQYYREEENGRGNFPPRFSGLQFPNYSSELNVNALELDDSALYLCASSPISGRYNEQFFGPGTRLTVL.

The chain carries TRBV6-5 and TRBJ2-7; D unclear. CDR3 length: 14 amino acids. From germline, CDR1 is MNHEY and CDR2 SVGAGI. Trimming took off 4 bases at V and 3 bases at J, with 13 bases between the two ends. CDR3 in amino acids: CASSLSPGNYEQYF. The CDR3 DNA follows: TGTGCCAGCAGTTTGTCTCCAGGCAACTACGAGCAGTACTTC.

The J gene is TRBJ1-5, the V gene TRBV5-1; D uncertain. The germline gives CDR1 SGHRS, CDR2 YFSETQ. V lost 5 bases and J 0 bases, leaving 6 bases between the germline ends. This CDR3 comprises 13 residues. CDR3 region: CASSTYSNQPQHF. CDR3 nucleotides: TGCGCCAGCAGTACTTATAGCAATCAGCCCCAGCATTTT.

This CDR3 is CAWSPEMRMETQYF. CDR3 sequence (DNA): TGTGCCTGGAGTCCTGAGATGAGGATGGAGACCCAGTACTTC. The chain carries TRBV30 and TRBJ2-5; no firm D call. CDR1 and CDR2 (germline): GTSNPN, SVGIG (reference sequence). The germline V and J ends were trimmed by 2 bases and 5 bases, with 15 bases remaining between them. The CDR3 consists of 14 residues.

V is TRBV14 and J is TRBJ2-7; 8 bases map to TRBD2. CDR1 is SGHDN, CDR2 FVKESK, per germline. This CDR3 is 15 amino acids long. Losses at the gene ends were 5 bases for V and 0 bases for J; bases not matched to a gene: 6. The CDR3 DNA reads TGTGCCAGCAGCTATACTAGCGGTCTCTCCTACGAGCAGTACTTC. This encodes CASSYTSGLSYEQYF.

J is TRBJ2-5 and V is TRBV7-9; 7 bases line up with TRBD1. In germline, CDR1 is SEHNR, CDR2 FQNEAQ (reference sequence). There are 14 residues in the CDR3. Trimming cost V 5 bases and J 2 bases; bases outside gene matches: 5. The DNA for the CDR3 is TGTGCCAGCAGCCCAGGACAGGTTCAAGAGACCCAGTACTTC. Amino acid sequence: CASSPGQVQETQYF.

This clonotype appeared a single time. The genes are TRBV10-3 and TRBJ1-3; D is perhaps TRBD1 (5 bases). CDR3 length: 12 residues. CDR1 ENHRY and CDR2 SYGVKD come from the germline V gene. The CDR3 loop is CATRETGNTIYF. DNA for the CDR3: TGTGCTACCAGGGAGACTGGAAACACCATATATTTT.

The rearrangement uses TRBV20-1 and TRBJ2-1, with unresolved D. V lost 2 bases and J lost 5, with 10 bases in between. Germline CDR1 reads DFQATT; CDR2 reads SNEGSKA (reference sequence). The CDR3 extends over 13 amino acids. The CDR3 is CSARPLRDNEQFF. In nucleotides, the CDR3 is TGCAGTGCTAGACCCCTACGTGACAATGAGCAGTTCTTC.

The DNA of the CDR3 is TGTGCCAGCAGCTCCAGTGGGGAAGTGGTATCCTACGAGCAGTACTTC. As protein: CASSSSGEVVSYEQYF. The V call is TRBV27, the J call TRBJ2-7; D is unresolved. The CDR3 runs 16 residues. V was clipped by 6 bases and J by 1 base, with 19 bases between them. The V gene's germline CDR1 is MNHEY and CDR2 SMNVEV (reference sequence).

The chain recombines TRBV9 with TRBJ2-2; TRBD1 aligns across 7 bases. The CDR3 runs 16 residues. V dropped 4 bases and J dropped 6; count of bases not matched to a gene: 12. Germline V lookup: CDR1 SGDLS, CDR2 YYNGEE. The CDR3 DNA sequence: TGTGCCAGCAGCCCGTACAGGGGATATGGGGCCGGGGAGCTGTTTTTT. Its translation is CASSPYRGYGAGELFF.

The chain carries TRBV29-1 and TRBJ1-1; 11 nucleotides agree with TRBD1. V lost 2 bases, J lost 6 bases, and 5 bases stayed unmatched. CDR1 and CDR2 from the germline V gene are SQVTM and ANQGSEA. The CDR3 has 14 residues. The CDR3 region is CSVERGQGAAEAFF. Here the CDR3 DNA reads TGCAGCGTTGAAAGAGGACAGGGGGCGGCTGAAGCTTTCTTT.

The rearrangement joins TRBV7-9 to TRBJ2-1, with 9 bases aligning to TRBD2. Germline CDR1 is SEHNR and CDR2 is FQNEAQ (reference sequence). This CDR3 spans 15 amino acids. V trimming: 7 bases; J trimming: 6 bases; junction bases outside the gene matches: 10. The CDR3 region has the DNA TGTGCCAGCACCACCCTGGCGGGAGGGCCCAATGAGCAGTTCTTC. Its protein is CASTTLAGGPNEQFF.

V and J are TRBV7-6 and TRBJ2-2; TRBD1 might be the D (6 bases). This CDR3 is built from 16 residues. V was trimmed by 2 bases and J by 5 bases, leaving 15 bases between them. Germline CDR1 SGHVS, CDR2 FNYEAQ. The CDR3 DNA is TGTGCCAGCAGCTTAAGGGTGGCAGGGGTGACCGGGGAGCTGTTTTTT. It encodes CASSLRVAGVTGELFF.

The rearrangement joins TRBV12-3 or TRBV12-4 to TRBJ2-1; no reliable D call. Trimming stripped 6 bases from V and 2 bases from J, with 14 bases between. This CDR3 spans 15 amino acids. The CDR3 DNA reads TGTGCCAGCAGCCTTGTGTGGGTCGCCTACAATGAGCAGTTCTTC. It is translated as CASSLVWVAYNEQFF.

This rearrangement joins TRBV20-1 to TRBJ2-5, with 9 bases fitting TRBD1. Germline-derived CDR1 and CDR2 are DFQATT and SNEGSKA (reference sequence). The CDR3 length is 16 residues. The V gene end was trimmed by 5 bases and the J gene end by 4 bases; junction bases not matched to a gene: 14. CDR3 in amino acids: CSAGPSDRGQGETQYF. The DNA of the CDR3 is TGCAGTGCTGGCCCCTCGGACAGGGGACAGGGAGAGACCCAGTACTTC.

This chain links TRBV4-2 with TRBJ1-3, with no clear D. CDR3 size: 17 residues. Germline V CDR1 and CDR2: LGHNA, YNFKEQ. V lost 0 bases to trimming and J lost 2 bases, with 14 bases between them. CDR3 region: CASSQEWEGSAGNTIYF. DNA of the CDR3: TGTGCCAGCAGCCAAGAATGGGAGGGTTCGGCTGGAAACACCATATATTTT.

The chain carries TRBV12-5 and TRBJ1-1; a weak D match, TRBD1 (6 bases). Trimming left V 0 bases short and J 8 bases short, with 22 bases between. In germline, CDR1 is LGHNT, CDR2 FRNRAP. CDR3 size: 17 residues. CDR3 sequence reads: CASGLVMRGNKKPEAFF. The CDR3 nucleotides read TGTGCTAGTGGTTTGGTAATGAGGGGGAATAAAAAACCCGAAGCTTTCTTT. The whole variable domain, remainder taken from reference TRBV12-5 and TRBJ1-1, is DARVTQTPRHKVTEMGQEVTMRCQPILGHNTVFWYRQTMMQGLELLAYFRNRAPLDDSGMPKDRFSAEMPDATLATLKIQPSEPRDSAVYFCASGLVMRGNKKPEAFFGQGTRLTVV.

This clonotype has only one observation. The chain has TRBV7-8 and TRBJ2-1; 8 bases are shared with TRBD2. The junction had 12 bases not matched to a gene; V was cut back by 4 bases and J by 4 bases. The CDR3 totals 17 residues. In germline, CDR1 is SGHVS, CDR2 FQNEAQ. This chain's CDR3 is CASSSHRGREGYNEQFF. CDR3 nucleotides: TGTGCCAGCAGCTCCCACCGCGGACGGGAGGGATACAATGAGCAGTTCTTC. Using reference TRBV7-8 and TRBJ2-1 for the parts outside the CDR3, the full variable domain is GAGVSQSPRYKVAKRGQDVALRCDPISGHVSLFWYQQALGQGPEFLTYFQNEAQLDKSGLPSDRFFAERPEGSVSTLKIQRTQQEDSAVYLCASSSHRGREGYNEQFFGPGTRLTVL.

The genes are TRBV20-1 and TRBJ2-1, with a possible D match to TRBD1 (5 bases). This CDR3 region has 13 residues. Germline values: CDR1 DFQATT, CDR2 SNEGSKA (reference sequence). The CDR3 region has the DNA TGCAGCGCCGACCTGGGGCTAGGAGATGAGCAGTTCTTC. Translated: CSADLGLGDEQFF.

CDR3 sequence (DNA): TGTGCCAGCAGTCCGGGGTTCTCCAGAGAAAGGATGGGGTTCTATGGCTACACCTTC. Encoded protein: CASSPGFSRERMGFYGYTF. The V gene is TRBV28, the J gene TRBJ1-2; no definite D call. This CDR3 comprises 19 residues. V lost 5 bases to trimming and J lost 4 bases, with 29 bases between them. Germline CDR1 MDHEN, CDR2 SYDVKM.

The chain has TRBV19 and TRBJ2-1; D is ambiguous. V was shortened by 5 bases and J by 4 bases, with 3 bases between the two germline ends. Germline values: CDR1 LNHDA, CDR2 SQIVND (reference sequence). This CDR3 is built from 11 residues. The CDR3 sequence: CASSEYNEQFF. In DNA form, the CDR3 reads TGTGCCAGTAGTGAGTACAATGAGCAGTTCTTC.